These 25 T cell receptor beta chains originate from one sample sequenced in a study of shared clonotypes between healthy human individuals. Sequencing used immunoSEQ multiplex PCR; TCRdb keeps in-frame clones, though not all of them. Among 2 million or so clones listed, about 95% were seen once. CD8 cells regarded as naive lacked CD45RO, were positively chosen for CCR7, and omitted terminally differentiated effector memory CD45RA+ cells. The sequencing sample was made of naive CD8+ T cells sorted from blood. The receptors were sampled from a man aged 18-30 years in good health.

Comments on this clone: This same CDR3 is encoded by further DNA sequences in the sample. The genes are TRBV2 and TRBJ2-1; D ambiguous. Germline V CDR1 and CDR2: SNHLY, FYNNEI. Trimming cost V 1 base and J 5 bases, with 0 bases left between them. The CDR3 contains 11 residues. CDR3 sequence: CASSEDNEQFF. CDR3 in DNA: TGTGCCAGCAGTGAAGACAATGAGCAGTTCTTC.

The rearrangement links TRBV6-5 to TRBJ1-2; no clear D gene. Germline values: CDR1 MNHEY, CDR2 SVGAGI. Trimming took off 3 bases at V and 6 bases at J, with 14 bases between the two ends. CDR3 size: 14 residues. The CDR3 loop is CASSYFVESDGYTF. The DNA for the CDR3 is TGTGCCAGCAGTTATTTTGTAGAAAGTGATGGCTACACCTTC.

The rearrangement uses TRBV5-6 and TRBJ1-6; D is ambiguous. The CDR3 contains 18 residues. V lost 4 bases and J 0 bases, leaving 17 bases between the germline ends. Germline CDR1 SGHDT, CDR2 YYEEEE. The CDR3 sequence is CASSHQNWLSSYNSPLHF. The CDR3 nucleotides are TGTGCCAGCAGCCATCAGAATTGGCTGAGCTCCTATAATTCACCCCTCCACTTT.

This clone has only one observation. This chain connects TRBV7-9 to TRBJ2-1, with 8 bases aligning to TRBD2. Germline trimming cut 3 bases from V and 8 bases from J; bases unmatched to any gene: 3. Germline V CDR1 and CDR2: SEHNR, FQNEAQ (reference sequence). The CDR3 sequence is 13 residues long. The CDR3 loop reads CASSFAGGDEQFF. Here the CDR3 DNA reads TGTGCCAGCAGCTTTGCGGGGGGAGATGAGCAGTTCTTC.

This chain links TRBV4-1 with TRBJ1-1; perhaps TRBD1 as D (5 bases). Trimming took 3 bases from V and 3 from J, leaving 11 bases between them. Germline V gives CDR1 MGHRA, CDR2 YSYEKL. This CDR3 is 14 amino acids long. CDR3 region: CASSHEEGYTEAFF. The CDR3 DNA reads TGCGCCAGCAGCCACGAGGAGGGGTACACTGAAGCTTTCTTT.

The J gene is TRBJ2-1, the V gene TRBV19, with TRBD2 as a possible D gene (5 bases). CDR1 and CDR2 from the germline V gene are LNHDA and SQIVND (reference sequence). The CDR3 covers 15 residues. The V end was cut by 2 bases, the J end by 6 bases, with 14 bases between. The CDR3 coding sequence is TGTGCCAGTAGTATAATGGGAGTAGGAGGCAATGAGCAGTTCTTC. Its protein product is CASSIMGVGGNEQFF.

On this clone: This sample includes further DNA sequences coding for the same CDR3. The chain has TRBV9 and TRBJ2-7; 8 bases are a match to TRBD1. V dropped 0 bases and J dropped 2; count of bases not matched to a gene: 1. Looked up from germline, CDR1 is SGDLS and CDR2 is YYNGEE. The CDR3 loop spans 14 amino acids. The CDR3: CASSVEDRAYEQYF. CDR3 sequence (DNA): TGTGCCAGCAGCGTAGAGGACAGGGCCTACGAGCAGTACTTC.

The chain joins TRBV27 to TRBJ1-6; TRBD1 matches at 8 bases. CDR1 is MNHEY, CDR2 SMNVEV, per germline (reference sequence). Trimming at V came to 5 bases and at J to 8 bases, leaving 8 bases not matched to a gene. The CDR3 loop spans 15 amino acids. The CDR3 spells CASSIDGQGDSPLHF. The CDR3 DNA follows: TGTGCCAGCAGTATCGACGGACAGGGCGATTCACCCCTCCACTTT.

A single count supports this clone. The chain employs TRBV7-9 and TRBJ2-1; tentatively, D is TRBD1 (6 bases). V gave up 1 base and J gave up 7 bases, with 14 bases separating them. The CDR3 covers 15 residues. From germline, CDR1 is SEHNR and CDR2 FQNEAQ (reference sequence). The DNA of the CDR3 is TGTGCCAGCAGCTTAGGGCAGGGGTTTGAGAATGAGCAGTTCTTC. The encoded protein is CASSLGQGFENEQFF.

The CDR3 sequence: CASSQLPRGDCNEQFF. The CDR3 DNA reads as TGCGCCAGCAGTCAACTACCCCGGGGCGACTGCAATGAGCAGTTCTTC. This chain links TRBV23-1 with TRBJ2-1; D possibly uses TRBD1 or TRBD2 (5 bases each). TRBV23-1 has ORF status, its function being uncertain. Deletions cut 2 bases from V and 6 bases from J, with 17 bases between. The CDR3 spans 16 residues.

This chain uses TRBV29-1 with TRBJ2-1; 9 bases fit TRBD1. Germline V CDR1 and CDR2: SQVTM, ANQGSEA. V dropped 6 bases and J dropped 5; count of bases not matched to a gene: 5. The CDR3 length is 13 residues. CDR3 nucleotide sequence: TGCAGCGTAACTGGGACAGGGAACAATGAGCAGTTCTTC. This encodes CSVTGTGNNEQFF.

CDR3 loop: CASSIRLASYEQYF. CDR3 nucleotide sequence: TGTGCCAGTAGTATACGGCTAGCGAGCTACGAGCAGTACTTC. This chain connects TRBV19 to TRBJ2-7, with D perhaps TRBD2 (6 bases). This CDR3 is built from 14 residues. Per germline, CDR1 LNHDA and CDR2 SQIVND (reference sequence). V was trimmed by 2 bases and J by 3 bases, leaving 11 bases between them.

As for this clone: The same CDR3 is also encoded by other DNA sequences in this sample. This chain uses TRBV27 with TRBJ1-6; D unclear. The CDR3 loop spans 11 amino acids. With 8 bases removed from V and 11 bases from J, the gap between germline ends came to 10 bases. Germline-derived CDR1 and CDR2 are MNHEY and SMNVEV (reference sequence). The CDR3 region is CASGLGTPLHF. The CDR3 DNA is TGTGCCAGCGGGCTTGGGACACCCCTCCACTTT.

V usage is TRBV6-1 and J usage is TRBJ2-7; D remains unclear. The CDR3 loop spans 13 amino acids. Germline V CDR1 and CDR2: MNHNS, SASEGT. The V gene lost 1 base and the J gene lost 3 bases, with 7 bases spanning the gap. The CDR3 sequence: CASSEDGFYEQYF. The CDR3 DNA sequence: TGTGCCAGCAGTGAAGACGGGTTCTACGAGCAGTACTTC.

The chain couples TRBV6-1 to TRBJ2-7; TRBD1 matches 9 bases. CDR3 length equals 14 residues. V lost 5 bases to trimming and J lost 3 bases; unmatched junction nucleotides: 5. The germline CDR1 and CDR2 sequences are MNHNS and SASEGT. The CDR3 DNA reads as TGTGCCAGCAGTCAGGGACAGGGAGTCTACGAGCAGTACTTC. It yields the protein CASSQGQGVYEQYF.

Of note for this clone: Other DNA sequences in the same sample also yield this CDR3. The chain has TRBV11-2 and TRBJ1-1; D is possibly TRBD1 (6 bases). The length of the CDR3 is 13 residues. V lost 1 base and J lost 8, with 11 bases in between. Germline CDR1 SGHAT, CDR2 FQNNGV. CDR3 sequence: CASSLGTGSEAFF. CDR3 sequence (DNA): TGTGCCAGCAGCTTAGGCACAGGGTCGGAAGCTTTCTTT.

The chain carries TRBV4-3 and TRBJ2-2; TRBD2 matches 7 bases. V lost 1 base and J lost 0; bases outside the gene matches: 8. CDR1 is LGHNA and CDR2 is YSLEER in the germline V gene. The CDR3 is 18 amino acids. DNA of the CDR3: TGCGCCAGCAGCCAAGCCCCCCTAGCGGATACGAACACCGGGGAGCTGTTTTTT. Amino acids: CASSQAPLADTNTGELFF.

The chain carries TRBV25-1 and TRBJ2-7; 11 bases line up with TRBD1. This CDR3 has 16 amino acids. CDR1 and CDR2 from the germline V gene are MGHDK and SYGVNS. With 4 bases clipped from V and 6 bases from J, the junction kept 11 bases outside the gene matches. The CDR3 DNA sequence: TGTGCCAGCAGTGCACCCTTGGACAGGGGGCGCCTCGAGCAGTACTTC. Its translation is CASSAPLDRGRLEQYF.

This clone was picked up a small number of times. One end of the junction does not line up with germline, which may come from a read error. The chain combines TRBV7-9 with TRBJ1-3; tentatively, D is TRBD1 (5 bases). Germline CDR1 is SEHNR and CDR2 is FQNEAQ (reference sequence). The CDR3 consists of 11 residues. The CDR3: CASSLQSGWGF. In DNA form, the CDR3 reads TGTGCCAGCAGCTTACAATCCGGATGGGGGTTT.

This rearrangement joins TRBV10-3 to TRBJ1-2; D remains ambiguous. The V and J ends lost 6 bases and 6 bases respectively, with 17 bases between them. Per germline, CDR1 ENHRY and CDR2 SYGVKD. The CDR3 has 14 residues. DNA of the CDR3: TGTGCCATCAGCTTAGACATTGCCCCTGATGGCTACACCTTC. Translation gives CAISLDIAPDGYTF.

The gene calls are TRBV4-1 and TRBJ2-2; TRBD1 might be the D (8 bases). V was clipped by 4 bases and J by 3 bases, with 12 bases between them. The CDR3 loop spans 15 amino acids. The germline CDR1 and CDR2 sequences are MGHRA and YSYEKL. The CDR3 here is CASSPQGGDTGELFF. As DNA, the CDR3 is TGCGCCAGCAGCCCACAGGGGGGGGACACCGGGGAGCTGTTTTTT.

V and J are TRBV11-2 and TRBJ1-3; TRBD1 might be the D (6 bases). The V gene lost 5 bases and the J gene lost 4 bases, with 12 bases spanning the gap. The germline CDR1 and CDR2 sequences are SGHAT and FQNNGV. The CDR3 contains 14 residues. CDR3 sequence: CASSPGTLGNTIYF. For the CDR3, the DNA is TGTGCCAGCAGCCCGGGGACACTAGGAAACACCATATATTTT.

The chain uses TRBV10-3 and TRBJ2-1; D call uncertain. Germline assignment: CDR1 ENHRY and CDR2 SYGVKD. CDR3 length: 16 amino acids. The V gene lost 3 bases and the J gene lost 4 bases, with 16 bases spanning the gap. CDR3 sequence reads: CAISDPEDSRYNEQFF. DNA for the CDR3: TGTGCCATCAGTGACCCTGAGGATAGCCGGTACAATGAGCAGTTCTTC.

The J gene is TRBJ2-7, the V gene TRBV5-1, with D tentatively TRBD2 (6 bases). Looked up from germline, CDR1 is SGHRS and CDR2 is YFSETQ. The CDR3 totals 16 residues. The V end lost 3 bases, the J end lost 7 bases, and 23 bases lay between the germline ends. CDR3 in DNA: TGCGCCAGCAGCTCACTTCCCGGGACGGGAGATGCTGAGCAGTACTTC. This sequence encodes CASSSLPGTGDAEQYF.

This sequence joins TRBV6-6 and TRBJ2-5, with D maybe TRBD2 (5 bases). Between the trimmed V and J ends, which lost 2 bases and 1 base, there was a span of 11 bases. CDR1 and CDR2 from the germline V gene are MNHNY and SVGAGI (reference sequence). This CDR3 is 15 amino acids long. CDR3 amino acids: CASSYISGIQETQYF. The CDR3 coding sequence is TGTGCCAGCAGTTACATCTCGGGGATCCAAGAGACCCAGTACTTC.